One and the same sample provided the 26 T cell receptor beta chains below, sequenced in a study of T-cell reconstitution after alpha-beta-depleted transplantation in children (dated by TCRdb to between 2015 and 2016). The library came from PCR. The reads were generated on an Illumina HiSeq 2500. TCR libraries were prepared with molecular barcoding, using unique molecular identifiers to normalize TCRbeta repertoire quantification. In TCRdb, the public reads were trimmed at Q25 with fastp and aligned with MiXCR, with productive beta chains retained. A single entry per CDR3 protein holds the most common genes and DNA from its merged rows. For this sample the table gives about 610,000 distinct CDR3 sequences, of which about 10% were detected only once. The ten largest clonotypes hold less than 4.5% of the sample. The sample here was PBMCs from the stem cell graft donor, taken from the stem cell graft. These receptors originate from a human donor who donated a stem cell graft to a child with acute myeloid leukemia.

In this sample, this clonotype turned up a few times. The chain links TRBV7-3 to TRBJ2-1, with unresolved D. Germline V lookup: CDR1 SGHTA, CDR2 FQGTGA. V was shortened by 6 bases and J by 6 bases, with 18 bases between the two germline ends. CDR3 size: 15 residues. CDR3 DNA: TGTGCCAGCAGACCCCGACCCACCCTCTTCAATGAGCAGTTCTTC. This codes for CASRPRPTLFNEQFF.

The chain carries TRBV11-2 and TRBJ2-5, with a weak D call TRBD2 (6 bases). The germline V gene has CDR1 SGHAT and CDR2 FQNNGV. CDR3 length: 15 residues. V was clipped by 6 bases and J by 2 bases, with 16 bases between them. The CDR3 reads CASSSTRDFQETQYF. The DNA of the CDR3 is TGTGCCAGCAGTTCGACCCGGGACTTTCAAGAGACCCAGTACTTC.

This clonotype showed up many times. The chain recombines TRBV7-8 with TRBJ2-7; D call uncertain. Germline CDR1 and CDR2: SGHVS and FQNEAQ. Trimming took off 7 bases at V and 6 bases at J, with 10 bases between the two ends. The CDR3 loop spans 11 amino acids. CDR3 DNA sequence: TGTGCCAGCACCAAGTATGCCGAGCAGTACTTC. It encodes CASTKYAEQYF.

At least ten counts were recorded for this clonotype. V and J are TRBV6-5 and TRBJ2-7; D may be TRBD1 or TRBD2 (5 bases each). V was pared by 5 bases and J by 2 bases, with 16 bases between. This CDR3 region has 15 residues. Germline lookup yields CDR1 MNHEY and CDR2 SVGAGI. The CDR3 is CASSNPRDGTYEQYF. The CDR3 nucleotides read TGTGCCAGCAGTAACCCTCGGGACGGCACCTACGAGCAGTACTTC.

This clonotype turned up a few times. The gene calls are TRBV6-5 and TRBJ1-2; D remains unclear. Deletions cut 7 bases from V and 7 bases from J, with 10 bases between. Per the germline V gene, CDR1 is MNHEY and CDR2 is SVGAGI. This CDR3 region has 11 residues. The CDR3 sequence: CASKRDGGYTF. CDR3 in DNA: TGTGCCAGCAAAAGGGATGGTGGCTACACCTTC.

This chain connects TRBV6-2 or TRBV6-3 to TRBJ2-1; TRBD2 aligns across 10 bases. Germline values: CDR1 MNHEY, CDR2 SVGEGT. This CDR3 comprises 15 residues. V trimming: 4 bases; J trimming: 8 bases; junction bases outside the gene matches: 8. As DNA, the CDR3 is TGTGCCAGCAGTTTAGCGGGAGGCCTCCGGCATGAGCAGTTCTTC. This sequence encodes CASSLAGGLRHEQFF.

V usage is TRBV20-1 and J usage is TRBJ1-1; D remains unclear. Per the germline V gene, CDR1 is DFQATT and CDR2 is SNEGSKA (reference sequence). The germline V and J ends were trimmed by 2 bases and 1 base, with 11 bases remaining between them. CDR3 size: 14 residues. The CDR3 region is CSARREGGNTEAFF. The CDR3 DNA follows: TGCAGTGCTAGACGGGAGGGCGGGAACACTGAAGCTTTCTTT.

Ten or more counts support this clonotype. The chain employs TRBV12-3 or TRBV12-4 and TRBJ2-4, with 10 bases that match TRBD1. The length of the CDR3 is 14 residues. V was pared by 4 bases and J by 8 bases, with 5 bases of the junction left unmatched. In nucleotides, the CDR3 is TGTGCCAGCAGTTCTCGGACAGGGGGGTACATTCAGTACTTC. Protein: CASSSRTGGYIQYF.

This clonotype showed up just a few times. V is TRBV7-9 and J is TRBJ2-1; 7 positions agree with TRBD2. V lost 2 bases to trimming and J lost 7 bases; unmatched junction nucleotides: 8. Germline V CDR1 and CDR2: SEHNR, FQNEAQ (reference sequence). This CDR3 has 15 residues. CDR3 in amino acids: CASSLTGLGGNEQFF. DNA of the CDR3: TGTGCCAGCAGCTTAACCGGACTAGGCGGGAATGAGCAGTTCTTC.

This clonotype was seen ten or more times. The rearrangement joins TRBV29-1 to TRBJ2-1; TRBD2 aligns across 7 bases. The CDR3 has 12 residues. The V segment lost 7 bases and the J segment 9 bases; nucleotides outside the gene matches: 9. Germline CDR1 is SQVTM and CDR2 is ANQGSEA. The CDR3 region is CSGGSWEGEQFF. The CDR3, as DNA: TGCAGCGGGGGGTCTTGGGAGGGTGAGCAGTTCTTC.

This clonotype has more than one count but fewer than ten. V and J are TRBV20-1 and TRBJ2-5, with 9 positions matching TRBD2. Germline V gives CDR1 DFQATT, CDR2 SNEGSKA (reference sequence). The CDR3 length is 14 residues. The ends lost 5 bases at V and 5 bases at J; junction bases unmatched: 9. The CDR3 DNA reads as TGCAGTGCTGGGGCTAGCGGGAAGCATGAGACCCAGTACTTC. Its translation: CSAGASGKHETQYF.

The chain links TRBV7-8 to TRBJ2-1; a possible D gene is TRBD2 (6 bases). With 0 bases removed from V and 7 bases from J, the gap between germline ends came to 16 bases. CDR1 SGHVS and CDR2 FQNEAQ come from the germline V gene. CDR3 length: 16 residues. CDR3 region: CASSLARGMGRNEQFF. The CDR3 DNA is TGTGCCAGCAGCTTAGCGCGCGGGATGGGCAGGAATGAGCAGTTCTTC.

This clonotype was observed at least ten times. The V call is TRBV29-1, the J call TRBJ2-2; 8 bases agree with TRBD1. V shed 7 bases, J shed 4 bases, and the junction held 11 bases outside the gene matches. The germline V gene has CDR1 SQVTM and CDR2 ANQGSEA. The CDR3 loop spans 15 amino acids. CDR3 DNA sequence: TGCAGCGCCGCCCCCGGGACAGGCCTCACCGGGGAGCTGTTTTTT. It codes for CSAAPGTGLTGELFF.

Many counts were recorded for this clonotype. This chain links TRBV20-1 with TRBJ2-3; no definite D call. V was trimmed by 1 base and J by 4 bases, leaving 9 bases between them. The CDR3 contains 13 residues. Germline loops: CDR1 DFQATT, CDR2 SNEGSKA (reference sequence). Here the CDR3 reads CSARGTAADTQYF. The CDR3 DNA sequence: TGCAGTGCTAGAGGGACGGCGGCAGATACGCAGTATTTT.

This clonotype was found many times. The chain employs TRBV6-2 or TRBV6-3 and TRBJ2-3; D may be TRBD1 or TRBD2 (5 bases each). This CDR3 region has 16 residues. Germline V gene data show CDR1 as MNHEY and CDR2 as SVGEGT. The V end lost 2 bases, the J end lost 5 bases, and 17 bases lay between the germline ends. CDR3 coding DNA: TGTGCCAGCAGTTACAGCAGACAGAGGGTAGGAGATACGCAGTATTTT. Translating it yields CASSYSRQRVGDTQYF.

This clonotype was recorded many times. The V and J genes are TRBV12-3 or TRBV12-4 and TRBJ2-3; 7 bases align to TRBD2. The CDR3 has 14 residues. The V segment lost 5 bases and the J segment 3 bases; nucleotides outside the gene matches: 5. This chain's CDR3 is CASSTRGGTDTQYF. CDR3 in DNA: TGTGCCAGCAGTACCCGGGGAGGGACAGATACGCAGTATTTT.

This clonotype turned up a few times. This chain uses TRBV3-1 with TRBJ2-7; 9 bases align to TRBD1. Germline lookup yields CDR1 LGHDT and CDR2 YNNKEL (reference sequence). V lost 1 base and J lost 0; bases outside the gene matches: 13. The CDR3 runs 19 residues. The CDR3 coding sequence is TGTGCCAGCAGCCAAGCCCAAATAATACCGGGACAGGGCTCCTACGAGCAGTACTTC. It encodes CASSQAQIIPGQGSYEQYF.

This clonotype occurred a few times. The CDR3 reads CASSYSSGGSSAYEQYF. CDR3 nucleotides: TGTGCCAGCAGTTACTCTAGTGGTGGCAGCTCAGCCTACGAGCAGTACTTC. The V gene is TRBV6-5, the J gene TRBJ2-7, with unresolved D. The CDR3 loop spans 17 amino acids. Looked up from germline, CDR1 is MNHEY and CDR2 is SVGAGI. V lost 0 bases, J lost 2 bases, and 17 bases lay in between.

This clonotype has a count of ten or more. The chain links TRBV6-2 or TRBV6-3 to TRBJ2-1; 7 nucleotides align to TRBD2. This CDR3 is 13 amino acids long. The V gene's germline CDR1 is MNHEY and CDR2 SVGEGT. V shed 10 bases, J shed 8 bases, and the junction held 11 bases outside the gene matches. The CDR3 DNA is TGTGCCACCTTGAGGACTAGGTTCGATGAGCAGTTCTTC. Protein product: CATLRTRFDEQFF.

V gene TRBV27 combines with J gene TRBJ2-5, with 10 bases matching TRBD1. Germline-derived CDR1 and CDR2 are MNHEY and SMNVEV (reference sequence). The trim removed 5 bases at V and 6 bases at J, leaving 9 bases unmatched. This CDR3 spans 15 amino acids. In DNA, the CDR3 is TGTGCCAGCAGTCCTGACAGGGGGCTAGGAAAGACCCAGTACTTC. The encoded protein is CASSPDRGLGKTQYF.

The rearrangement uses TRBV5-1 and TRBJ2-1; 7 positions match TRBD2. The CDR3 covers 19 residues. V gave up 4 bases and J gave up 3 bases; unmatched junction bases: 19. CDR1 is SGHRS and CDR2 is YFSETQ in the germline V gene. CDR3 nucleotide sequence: TGCGCCAGCAGCGAGGTTGCCTCGACTCAGACTAGCAGCTACAATGAGCAGTTCTTC. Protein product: CASSEVASTQTSSYNEQFF.

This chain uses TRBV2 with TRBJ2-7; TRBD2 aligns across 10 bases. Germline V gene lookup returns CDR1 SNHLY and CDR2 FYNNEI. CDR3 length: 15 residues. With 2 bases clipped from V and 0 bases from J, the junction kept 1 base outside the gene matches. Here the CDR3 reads CASSETSGTSYEQYF. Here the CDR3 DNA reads TGTGCCAGCAGTGAAACTAGCGGGACCTCCTACGAGCAGTACTTC.

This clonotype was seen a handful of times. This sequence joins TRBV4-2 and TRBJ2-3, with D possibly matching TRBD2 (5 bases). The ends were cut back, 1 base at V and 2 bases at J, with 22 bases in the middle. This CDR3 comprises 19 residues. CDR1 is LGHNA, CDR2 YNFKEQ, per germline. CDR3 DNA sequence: TGTGCCAGCAGCCAAGTGCACGGGGAACTCGACTATAACACAGATACGCAGTATTTT. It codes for CASSQVHGELDYNTDTQYF.

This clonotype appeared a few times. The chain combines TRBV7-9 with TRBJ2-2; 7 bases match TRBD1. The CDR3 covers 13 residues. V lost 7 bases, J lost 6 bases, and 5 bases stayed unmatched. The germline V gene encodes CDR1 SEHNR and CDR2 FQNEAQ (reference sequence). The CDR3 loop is CASTQGDAGELFF. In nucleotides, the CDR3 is TGTGCCAGCACCCAGGGGGATGCCGGGGAGCTGTTTTTT.

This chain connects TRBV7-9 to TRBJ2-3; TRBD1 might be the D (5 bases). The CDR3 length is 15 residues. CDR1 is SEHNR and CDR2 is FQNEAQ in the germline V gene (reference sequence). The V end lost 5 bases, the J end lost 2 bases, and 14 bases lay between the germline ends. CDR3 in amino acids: CASSPVQGSTDTQYF. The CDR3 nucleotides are TGTGCCAGCAGCCCGGTTCAGGGATCCACAGATACGCAGTATTTT.

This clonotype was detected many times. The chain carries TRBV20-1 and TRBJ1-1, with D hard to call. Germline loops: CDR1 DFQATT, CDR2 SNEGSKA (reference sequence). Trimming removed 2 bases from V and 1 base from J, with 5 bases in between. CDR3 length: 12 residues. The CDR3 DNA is TGCAGTGCTAGAATCGGGAACACTGAAGCTTTCTTT. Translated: CSARIGNTEAFF.